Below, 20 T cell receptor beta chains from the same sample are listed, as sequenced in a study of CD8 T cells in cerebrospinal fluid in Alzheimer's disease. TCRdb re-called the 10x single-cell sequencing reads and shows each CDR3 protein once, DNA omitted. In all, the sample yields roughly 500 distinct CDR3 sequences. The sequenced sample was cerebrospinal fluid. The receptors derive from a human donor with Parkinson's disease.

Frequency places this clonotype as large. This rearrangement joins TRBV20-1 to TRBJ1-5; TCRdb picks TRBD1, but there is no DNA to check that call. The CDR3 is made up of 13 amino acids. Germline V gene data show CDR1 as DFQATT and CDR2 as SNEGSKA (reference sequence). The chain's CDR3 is CSARGQGHQPQHF.

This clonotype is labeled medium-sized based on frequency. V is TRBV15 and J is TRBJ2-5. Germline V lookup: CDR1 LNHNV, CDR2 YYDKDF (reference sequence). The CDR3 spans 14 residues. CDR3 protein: CATSRDLEGETQYF.

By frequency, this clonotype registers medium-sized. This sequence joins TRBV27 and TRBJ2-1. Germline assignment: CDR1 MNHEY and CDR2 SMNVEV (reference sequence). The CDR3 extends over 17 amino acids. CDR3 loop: CASSPSRMVETGDEQFF.

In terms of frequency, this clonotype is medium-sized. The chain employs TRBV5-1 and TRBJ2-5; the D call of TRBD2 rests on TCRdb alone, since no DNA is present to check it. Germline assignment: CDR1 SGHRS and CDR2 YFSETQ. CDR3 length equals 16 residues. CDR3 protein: CASSPGTSGGQETQYF.

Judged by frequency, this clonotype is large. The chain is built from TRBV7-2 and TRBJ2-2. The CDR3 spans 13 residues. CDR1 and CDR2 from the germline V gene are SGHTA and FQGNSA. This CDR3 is CASSQNYRVELFF.

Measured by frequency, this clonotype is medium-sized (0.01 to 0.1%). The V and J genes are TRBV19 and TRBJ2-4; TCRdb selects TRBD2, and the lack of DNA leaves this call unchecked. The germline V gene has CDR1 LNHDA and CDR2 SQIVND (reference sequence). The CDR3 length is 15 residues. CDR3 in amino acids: CASSALNIAKNIQYF.

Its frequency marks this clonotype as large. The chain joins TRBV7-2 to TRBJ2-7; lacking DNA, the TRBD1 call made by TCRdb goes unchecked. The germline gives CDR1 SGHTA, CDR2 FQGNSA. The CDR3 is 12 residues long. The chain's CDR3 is CASSSTGYEQYF.

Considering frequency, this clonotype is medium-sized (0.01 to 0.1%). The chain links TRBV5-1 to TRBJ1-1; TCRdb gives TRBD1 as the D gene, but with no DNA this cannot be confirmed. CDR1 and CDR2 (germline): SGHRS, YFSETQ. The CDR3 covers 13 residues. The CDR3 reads CASTDRGNTEAFF. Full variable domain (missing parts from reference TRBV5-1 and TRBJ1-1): KAGVTQTPRYLIKTRGQQVTLSCSPISGHRSVSWYQQTPGQGLQFLFEYFSETQRNKGNFPGRFSGRQFSNSRSEMNVSTLELGDSALYLCASTDRGNTEAFFGQGTRLTVV.

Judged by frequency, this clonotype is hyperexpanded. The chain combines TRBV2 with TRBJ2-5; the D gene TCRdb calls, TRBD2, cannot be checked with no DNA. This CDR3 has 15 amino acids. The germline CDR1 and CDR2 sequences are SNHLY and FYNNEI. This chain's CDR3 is CASGRGSGGAETQYF. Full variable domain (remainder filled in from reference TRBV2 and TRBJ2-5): EPEVTQTPSHQVTQMGQEVILRCVPISNHLYFYWYRQILGQKVEFLVSFYNNEISEKSEIFDDQFSVERPDGSNFTLKIRSTKLEDSAMYFCASGRGSGGAETQYFGPGTRLLVL.

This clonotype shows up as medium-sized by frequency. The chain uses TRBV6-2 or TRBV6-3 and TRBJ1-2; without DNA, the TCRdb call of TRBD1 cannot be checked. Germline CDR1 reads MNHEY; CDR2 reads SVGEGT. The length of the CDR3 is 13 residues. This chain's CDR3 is CASSQGQIYGYTF.

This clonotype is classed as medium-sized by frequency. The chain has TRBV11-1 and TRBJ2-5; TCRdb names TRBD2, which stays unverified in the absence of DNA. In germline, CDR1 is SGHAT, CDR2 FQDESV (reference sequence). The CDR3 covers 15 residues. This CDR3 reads CASSLAAGVQETQYF.

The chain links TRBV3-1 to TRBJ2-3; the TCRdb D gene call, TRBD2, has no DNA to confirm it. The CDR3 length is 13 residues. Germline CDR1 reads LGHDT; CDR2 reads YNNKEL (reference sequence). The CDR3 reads CASSQDMGWREYF.

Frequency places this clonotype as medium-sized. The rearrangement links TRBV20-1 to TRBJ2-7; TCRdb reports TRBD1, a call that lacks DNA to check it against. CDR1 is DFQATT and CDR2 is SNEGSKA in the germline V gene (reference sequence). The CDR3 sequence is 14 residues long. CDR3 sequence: CSARPERGSNEQYF.

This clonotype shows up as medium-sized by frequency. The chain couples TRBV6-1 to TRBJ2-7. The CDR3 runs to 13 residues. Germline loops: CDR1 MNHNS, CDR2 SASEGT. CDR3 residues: CASSARDLGEQYF.

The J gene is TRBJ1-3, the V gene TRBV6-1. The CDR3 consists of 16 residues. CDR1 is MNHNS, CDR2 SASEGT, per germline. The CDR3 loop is CASRLRPADSGNTIYF.

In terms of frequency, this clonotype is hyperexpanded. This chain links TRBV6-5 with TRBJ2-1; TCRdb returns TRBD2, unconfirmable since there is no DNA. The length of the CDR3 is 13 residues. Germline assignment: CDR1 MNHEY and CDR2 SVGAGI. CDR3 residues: CASSLRGAFPQFF.

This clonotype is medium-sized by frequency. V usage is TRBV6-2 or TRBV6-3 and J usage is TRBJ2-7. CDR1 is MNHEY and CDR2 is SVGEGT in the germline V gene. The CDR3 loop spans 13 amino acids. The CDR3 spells CASSSTGPYEQYF.

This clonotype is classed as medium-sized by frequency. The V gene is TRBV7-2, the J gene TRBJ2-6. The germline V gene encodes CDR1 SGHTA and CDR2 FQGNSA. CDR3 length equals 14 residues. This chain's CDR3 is CASSRDSGANVLTF. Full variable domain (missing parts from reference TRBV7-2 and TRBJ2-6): GAGVSQSPSNKVTEKGKDVELRCDPISGHTALYWYRQSLGQGLEFLIYFQGNSAPDKSGLPSDRFSAERTGGSVSTLTIQRTQQEDSAVYLCASSRDSGANVLTFGAGSRLTVL.

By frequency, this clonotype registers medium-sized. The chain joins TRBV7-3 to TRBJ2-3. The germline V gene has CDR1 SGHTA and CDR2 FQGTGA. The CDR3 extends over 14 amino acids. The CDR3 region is CASSLMVDSDTQYF.

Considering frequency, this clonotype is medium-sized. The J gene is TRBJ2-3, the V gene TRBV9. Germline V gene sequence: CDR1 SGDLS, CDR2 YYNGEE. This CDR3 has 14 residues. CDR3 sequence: CASSAQWGTDTQYF.